This T cell receptor beta chain is drawn from a study of early T cells in non-severe SARS-CoV-2 infection. Study information: Unsorted whole-blood RNA was sequenced in bulk, leaving chains unpaired. Study-level findings and limits: The study's VDJdb matching favored anti-spike CD8 responses and missed private and CD4 specificities.

The TCR library protocol attached unique molecular identifiers to the individual cDNA molecules. Each CDR3 protein is one row after TCRdb ran MiXCR on the 5' RACE reads. The sample lists about 48,000 distinct CDR3 sequences; 6% to 8% were seen once. This clonotype was detected once. No antigen is known for it. In germline, CDR1 is SEHNR, CDR2 FQNEAQ (reference sequence). The CDR3 has 16 residues. V lost 3 bases and J lost 0, with 9 bases in between. The sample was whole blood. This clonotype originated in an adult who was a healthcare worker with PCR-confirmed SARS-CoV-2 infection or an uninfected control (not recorded which). This chain uses TRBV7-9 with TRBJ2-6; D possibly corresponds to TRBD1 (5 bases). This CDR3 is CASSFRQISGANVLTF. The CDR3 coding sequence is TGTGCCAGCAGCTTCCGACAGATCTCTGGGGCCAACGTCCTGACTTTC.